This is a list of T cell receptor beta chains from one sample in a study of cytomegalovirus exposure and HLA in healthy donors. Assay used: immunoSEQ multiplex PCR; TCRdb lists only in-frame clones, some missing. The sample consists of some 160,000 clones, roughly 80% of them appearing once. The material sequenced was PBMCs. The receptors here all came from a man aged 50 to 59 in good health and CMV-seropositive. Each CDR3 is given with its conserved first and last residue. Each record gives: V gene, D gene, J gene, clone size, CDR3 protein, CDR3 DNA. The D gene is left open where the match is weak. Expanded clones are given a class, and other clones once, few, many or no size at all.

v_call: TRBV29-1; d_call: TRBD1; j_call: TRBJ2-2; clone_size: once; cdr3_aa: CSAGGWVTGELFF; cdr3_nt: TGCAGCGCAGGGGGCTGGGTGACCGGGGAGCTGTTTTTT
v_call: TRBV11-2; d_call: .; j_call: TRBJ2-1; clone_size: .; cdr3_aa: CASSYGTSYNEQFF; cdr3_nt: TGTGCCAGCAGCTACGGGACAAGTTACAATGAGCAGTTCTTC
v_call: TRBV5-5; d_call: TRBD2; j_call: TRBJ2-1; clone_size: once; cdr3_aa: CASSLAGQLAGLYEQFF; cdr3_nt: TGTGCCAGCAGCTTGGCCGGGCAACTAGCGGGGTTATATGAGCAGTTCTTC
v_call: TRBV18; d_call: TRBD2; j_call: TRBJ2-3; clone_size: .; cdr3_aa: CASSPGTSGTGDTQYF; cdr3_nt: TGTGCCAGCTCACCCGGGACTAGCGGGACCGGAGATACGCAGTATTTT
v_call: TRBV5-1; d_call: TRBD2; j_call: TRBJ2-2; clone_size: few; cdr3_aa: CASSPLAAGELFF; cdr3_nt: TGCGCCAGCAGCCCTCTAGCGGCCGGGGAGCTGTTTTTT
v_call: TRBV9; d_call: .; j_call: TRBJ2-5; clone_size: .; cdr3_aa: CASSVDTAFQETQYF; cdr3_nt: TGTGCCAGCAGCGTAGATACTGCCTTCCAAGAGACCCAGTACTTC
v_call: TRBV10-2; d_call: TRBD1; j_call: TRBJ2-1; clone_size: .; cdr3_aa: CASCWTGGVGEQFF; cdr3_nt: TGCGCCAGCTGCTGGACAGGGGGCGTCGGGGAGCAGTTCTTC
v_call: TRBV15; d_call: TRBD1; j_call: TRBJ1-2; clone_size: .; cdr3_aa: CATSRDLSGGHYGYTF; cdr3_nt: TGTGCCACCAGCAGAGACCTCTCAGGGGGACACTATGGCTACACCTTC
v_call: TRBV14; d_call: .; j_call: TRBJ1-4; clone_size: .; cdr3_aa: CASSQGTPATNEKLFF; cdr3_nt: TGTGCCAGCAGCCAAGGGACACCAGCAACTAATGAAAAACTGTTTTTT
v_call: TRBV2; d_call: TRBD2; j_call: TRBJ2-5; clone_size: .; cdr3_aa: CASSEIGGGAPQETQYF; cdr3_nt: TGTGCCAGCAGTGAAATAGGCGGGGGGGCCCCTCAAGAGACCCAGTACTTC
v_call: TRBV9; d_call: TRBD1; j_call: TRBJ1-2; clone_size: .; cdr3_aa: CASSVGQGGPYGYTF; cdr3_nt: TGTGCCAGCAGCGTAGGTCAGGGGGGCCCCTATGGCTACACCTTC
v_call: TRBV5-4; d_call: TRBD2; j_call: TRBJ2-7; clone_size: .; cdr3_aa: CASSPSAGGLYEQYF; cdr3_nt: TGTGCCAGCAGCCCCTCAGCGGGGGGGCTCTACGAGCAGTACTTC
v_call: TRBV7-2; d_call: TRBD2; j_call: TRBJ2-1; clone_size: .; cdr3_aa: CASSLRLAGGREQFF; cdr3_nt: TGTGCCAGCAGCTTAAGACTAGCGGGGGGGCGTGAGCAGTTCTTC
v_call: TRBV7-9; d_call: .; j_call: TRBJ2-5; clone_size: .; cdr3_aa: CASSNSLSQETQYF; cdr3_nt: TGTGCCAGCAGCAACTCTCTATCCCAAGAGACCCAGTACTTC
v_call: TRBV19; d_call: TRBD2; j_call: TRBJ2-3; clone_size: .; cdr3_aa: CASSAPLAGLGTDTQYF; cdr3_nt: TGTGCCAGTAGTGCTCCGTTAGCGGGCCTTGGCACAGATACGCAGTATTTT
v_call: TRBV6-1; d_call: TRBD1; j_call: TRBJ2-5; clone_size: .; cdr3_aa: CASRETGSETQYF; cdr3_nt: TGTGCCAGCAGGGAGACAGGGTCGGAGACCCAGTACTTC
v_call: TRBV7-8; d_call: .; j_call: TRBJ1-4; clone_size: .; cdr3_aa: CARNYLSIATNEKLFF; cdr3_nt: TGTGCCAGAAACTACCTCTCCATTGCAACTAATGAAAAACTGTTTTTT
v_call: TRBV25-1; d_call: .; j_call: TRBJ2-1; clone_size: .; cdr3_aa: CASSEEVRTPSIGNEQFF; cdr3_nt: TGTGCCAGCAGTGAAGAAGTTCGGACACCCTCCATCGGTAATGAGCAGTTCTTC
v_call: TRBV4-2; d_call: TRBD1; j_call: TRBJ2-7; clone_size: .; cdr3_aa: CASSPFLGGQGLNEQYF; cdr3_nt: TGTGCCAGCAGCCCATTTCTTGGCGGACAGGGGTTGAACGAGCAGTACTTC
v_call: TRBV9; d_call: TRBD1; j_call: TRBJ2-7; clone_size: .; cdr3_aa: CASSSEDRGSEQYF; cdr3_nt: TGTGCCAGCAGCTCTGAGGACAGGGGTAGCGAGCAGTACTTC